This T cell receptor beta chain emerged from a study of T cell responses to AZD1222 COVID-19 vaccine. Generated by immunoSEQ multiplex PCR, the TCRdb table keeps only in-frame clones and is missing some. The data hold approximately 200,000 clones, with approximately 89% observed a single time. Concerning this clone itself: Its antigen is unidentified.

Study observations and caveats: Epitopes outside B.1.351 and B.1.1.7 mutated regions reportedly drew nearly half of spike TCRs. Sampling captured repertoires only after the peak T cell response. At baseline, seropositivity was found in only 5 to 7 AZD1222 recipients.

After removal of 5 bases from V and 4 bases from J, the junction contained 8 bases not matched to a gene. The CDR3 has 16 amino acids. Germline-derived CDR1 and CDR2 are SGHVS and FQNEAQ. Investigators merged groups given second doses at roughly 4 or roughly 12 weeks. Source: peripheral blood, taken 28 days after the second AZD1222 dose. This receptor was taken from an adult who received the AZD1222 COVID-19 vaccine. The V and J genes are TRBV7-8 and TRBJ2-1; TRBD2 matches at 10 bases. CDR3 nucleotides: TGTGCCAGCAGCCAGCGGGAGGGCCCCCGATACAATGAGCAGTTCTTC. This translates into CASSQREGPRYNEQFF.